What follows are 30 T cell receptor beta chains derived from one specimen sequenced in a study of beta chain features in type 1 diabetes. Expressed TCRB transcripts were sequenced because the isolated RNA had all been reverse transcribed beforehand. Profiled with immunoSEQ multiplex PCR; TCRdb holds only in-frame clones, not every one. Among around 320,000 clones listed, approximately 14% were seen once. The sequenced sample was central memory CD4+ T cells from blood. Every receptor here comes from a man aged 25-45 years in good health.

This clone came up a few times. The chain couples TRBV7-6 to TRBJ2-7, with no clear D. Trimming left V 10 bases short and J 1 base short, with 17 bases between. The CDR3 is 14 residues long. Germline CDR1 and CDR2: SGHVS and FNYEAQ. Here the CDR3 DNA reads TGTGCCACCCGACTCGCTACTCATTCCTACGAGCAGTACTTC. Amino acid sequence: CATRLATHSYEQYF.

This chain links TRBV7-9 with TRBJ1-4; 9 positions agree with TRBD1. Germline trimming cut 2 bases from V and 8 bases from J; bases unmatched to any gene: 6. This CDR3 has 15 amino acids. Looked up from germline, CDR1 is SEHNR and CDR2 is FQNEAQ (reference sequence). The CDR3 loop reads CASSLLGTGMEKLFF. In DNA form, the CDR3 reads TGTGCCAGCAGCTTACTCGGGACAGGGATGGAAAAACTGTTTTTT.

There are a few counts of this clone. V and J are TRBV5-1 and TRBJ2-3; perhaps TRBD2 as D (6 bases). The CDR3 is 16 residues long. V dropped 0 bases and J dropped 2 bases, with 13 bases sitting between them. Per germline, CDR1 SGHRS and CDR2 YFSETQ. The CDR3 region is CASSLVSVAVTDTQYF. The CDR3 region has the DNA TGCGCCAGCAGCTTGGTGTCGGTAGCGGTCACAGATACGCAGTATTTT.

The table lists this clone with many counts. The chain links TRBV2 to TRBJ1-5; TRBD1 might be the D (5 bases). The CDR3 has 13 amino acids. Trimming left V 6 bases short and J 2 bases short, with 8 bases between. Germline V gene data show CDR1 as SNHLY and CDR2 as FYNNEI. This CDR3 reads CASRSTGNQPQHF. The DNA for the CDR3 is TGTGCCAGCAGGTCGACAGGCAATCAGCCCCAGCATTTT.

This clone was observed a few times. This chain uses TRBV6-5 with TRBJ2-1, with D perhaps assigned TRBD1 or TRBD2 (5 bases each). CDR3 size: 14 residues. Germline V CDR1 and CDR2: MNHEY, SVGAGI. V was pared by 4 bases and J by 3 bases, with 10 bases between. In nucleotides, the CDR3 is TGTGCCAGCAGTTTCCGGGACCACTACAATGAGCAGTTCTTC. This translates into CASSFRDHYNEQFF.

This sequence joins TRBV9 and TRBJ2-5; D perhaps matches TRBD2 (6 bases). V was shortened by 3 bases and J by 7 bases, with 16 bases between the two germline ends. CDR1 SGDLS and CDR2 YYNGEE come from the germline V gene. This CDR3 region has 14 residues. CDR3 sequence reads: CASSDAGPGGTQYF. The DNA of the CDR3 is TGTGCCAGCAGCGACGCGGGACCCGGGGGGACCCAGTACTTC.

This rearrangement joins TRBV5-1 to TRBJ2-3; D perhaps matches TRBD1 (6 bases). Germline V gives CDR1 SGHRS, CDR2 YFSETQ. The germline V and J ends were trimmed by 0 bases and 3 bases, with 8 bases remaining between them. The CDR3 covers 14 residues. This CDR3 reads CASSLATGTDTQYF. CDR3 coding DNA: TGCGCCAGCAGCTTGGCCACAGGGACAGATACGCAGTATTTT.

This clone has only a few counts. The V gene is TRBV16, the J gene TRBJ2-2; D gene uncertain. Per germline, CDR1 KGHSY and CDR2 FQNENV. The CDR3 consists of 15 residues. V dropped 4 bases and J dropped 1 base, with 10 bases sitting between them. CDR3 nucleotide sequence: TGTGCCAGCAGCCCCCCGTTATGGAACACCGGGGAGCTGTTTTTT. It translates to CASSPPLWNTGELFF.

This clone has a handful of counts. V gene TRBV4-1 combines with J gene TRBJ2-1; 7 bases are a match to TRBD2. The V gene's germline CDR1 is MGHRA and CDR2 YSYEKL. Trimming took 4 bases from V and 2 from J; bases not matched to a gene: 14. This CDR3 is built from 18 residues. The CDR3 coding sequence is TGCGCCAGCAGCCGTGAAATCTCCGGGACTAACACCTACAATGAGCAGTTCTTC. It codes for CASSREISGTNTYNEQFF.

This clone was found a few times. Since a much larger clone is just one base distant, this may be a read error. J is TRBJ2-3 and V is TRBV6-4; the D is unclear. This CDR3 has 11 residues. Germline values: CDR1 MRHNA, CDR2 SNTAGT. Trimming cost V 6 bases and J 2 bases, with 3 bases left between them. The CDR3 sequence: CASSHTDTQYF. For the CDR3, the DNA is TGTGCCAGCAGCCACACAGATACGCAGTATTTT.

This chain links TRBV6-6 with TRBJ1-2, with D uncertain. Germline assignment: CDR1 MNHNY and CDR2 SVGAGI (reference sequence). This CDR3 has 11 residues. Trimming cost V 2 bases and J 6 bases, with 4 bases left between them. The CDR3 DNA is TGTGCCAGCAGTTACAGGGATGGCTACACCTTC. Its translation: CASSYRDGYTF.

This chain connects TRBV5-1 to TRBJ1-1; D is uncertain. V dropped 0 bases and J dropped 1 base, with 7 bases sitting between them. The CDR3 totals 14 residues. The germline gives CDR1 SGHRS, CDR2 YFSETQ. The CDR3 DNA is TGCGCCAGCAGCTTGGCCGGACCGAACACTGAAGCTTTCTTT. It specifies CASSLAGPNTEAFF.

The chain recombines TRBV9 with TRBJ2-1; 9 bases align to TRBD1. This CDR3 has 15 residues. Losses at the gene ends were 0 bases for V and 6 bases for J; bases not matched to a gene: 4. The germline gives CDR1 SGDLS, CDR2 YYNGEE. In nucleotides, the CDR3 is TGTGCCAGCAGCGTAGTACAGGGGGCGGGCAATGAGCAGTTCTTC. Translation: CASSVVQGAGNEQFF.

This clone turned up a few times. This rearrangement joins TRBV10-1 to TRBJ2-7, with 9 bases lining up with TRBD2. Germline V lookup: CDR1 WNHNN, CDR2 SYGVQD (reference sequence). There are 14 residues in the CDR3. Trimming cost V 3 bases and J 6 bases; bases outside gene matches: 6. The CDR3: CASSDPSGASEQYF. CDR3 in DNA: TGCGCCAGCAGTGATCCTAGCGGGGCCTCCGAGCAGTACTTC.

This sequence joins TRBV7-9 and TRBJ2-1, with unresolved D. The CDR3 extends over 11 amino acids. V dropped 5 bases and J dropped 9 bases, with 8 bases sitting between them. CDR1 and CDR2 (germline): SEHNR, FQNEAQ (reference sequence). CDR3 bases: TGTGCCAGCAGCGCGACCCTTGAGCAGTTCTTC. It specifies CASSATLEQFF.

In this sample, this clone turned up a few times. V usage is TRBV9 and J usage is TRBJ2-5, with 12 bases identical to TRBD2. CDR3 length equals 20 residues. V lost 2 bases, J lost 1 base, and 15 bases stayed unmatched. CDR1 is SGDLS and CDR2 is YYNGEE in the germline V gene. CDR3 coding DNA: TGTGCCAGCAGCGTCGCCACGCTGACTAGCGGGGGCCACACCCAAGAGACCCAGTACTTC. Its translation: CASSVATLTSGGHTQETQYF. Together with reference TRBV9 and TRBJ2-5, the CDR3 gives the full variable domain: DSGVTQTPKHLITATGQRVTLRCSPRSGDLSVYWYQQSLDQGLQFLIQYYNGEERAKGNILERFSAQQFPDLHSELNLSSLELGDSALYFCASSVATLTSGGHTQETQYFGPGTRLLVL.

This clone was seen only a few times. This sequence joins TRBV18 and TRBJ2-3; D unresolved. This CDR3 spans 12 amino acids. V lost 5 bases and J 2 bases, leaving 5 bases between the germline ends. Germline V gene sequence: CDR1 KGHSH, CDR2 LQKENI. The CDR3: CASSSNTDTQYF. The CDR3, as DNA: TGTGCCAGCTCATCAAACACAGATACGCAGTATTTT. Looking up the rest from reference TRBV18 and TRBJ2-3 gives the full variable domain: NAGVMQNPRHLVRRRGQEARLRCSPMKGHSHVYWYRQLPEEGLKFMVYLQKENIIDESGMPKERFSAEFPKEGPSILRIQQVVRGDSAAYFCASSSNTDTQYFGPGTRLTVL.

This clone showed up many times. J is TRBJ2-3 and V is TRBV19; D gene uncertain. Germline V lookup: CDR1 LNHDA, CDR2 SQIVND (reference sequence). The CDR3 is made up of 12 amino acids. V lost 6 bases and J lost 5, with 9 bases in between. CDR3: CASRVAGDTQYF. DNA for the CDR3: TGTGCCAGTAGGGTTGCAGGAGATACGCAGTATTTT. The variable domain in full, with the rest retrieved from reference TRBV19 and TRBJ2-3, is DGGITQSPKYLFRKEGQNVTLSCEQNLNHDAMYWYRQDPGQGLRLIYYSQIVNDFQKGDIAEGYSVSREKKESFPLTVTSAQKNPTAFYLCASRVAGDTQYFGPGTRLTVL.

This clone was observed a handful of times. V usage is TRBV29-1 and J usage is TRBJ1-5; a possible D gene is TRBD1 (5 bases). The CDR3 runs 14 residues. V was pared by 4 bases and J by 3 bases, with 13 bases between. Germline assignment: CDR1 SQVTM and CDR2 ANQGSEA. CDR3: CSVVAGDANQPQHF. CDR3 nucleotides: TGCAGCGTTGTTGCGGGGGATGCCAATCAGCCCCAGCATTTT.

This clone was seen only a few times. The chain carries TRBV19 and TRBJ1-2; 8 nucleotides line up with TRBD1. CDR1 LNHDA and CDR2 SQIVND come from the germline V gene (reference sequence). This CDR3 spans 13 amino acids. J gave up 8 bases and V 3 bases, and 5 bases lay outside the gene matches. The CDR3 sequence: CASSILDRVGYTF. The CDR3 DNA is TGTGCCAGTAGTATTCTGGACAGGGTGGGCTACACCTTC.

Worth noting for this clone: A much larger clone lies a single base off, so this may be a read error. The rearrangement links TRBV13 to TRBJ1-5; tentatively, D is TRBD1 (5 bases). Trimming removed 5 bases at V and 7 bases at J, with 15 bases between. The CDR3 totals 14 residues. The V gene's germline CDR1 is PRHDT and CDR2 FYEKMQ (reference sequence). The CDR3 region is CASSVDGAGQPQHF. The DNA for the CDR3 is TGTGCCAGCAGCGTAGATGGGGCTGGGCAGCCCCAGCATTTT.

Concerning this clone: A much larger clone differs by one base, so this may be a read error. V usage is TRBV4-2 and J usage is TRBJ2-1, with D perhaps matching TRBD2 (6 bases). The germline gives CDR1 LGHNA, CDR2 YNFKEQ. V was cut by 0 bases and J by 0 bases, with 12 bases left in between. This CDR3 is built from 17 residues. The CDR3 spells CASSQDMRGHSYNEQFF. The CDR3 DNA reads TGTGCCAGCAGCCAAGATATGCGGGGCCACTCCTACAATGAGCAGTTCTTC.

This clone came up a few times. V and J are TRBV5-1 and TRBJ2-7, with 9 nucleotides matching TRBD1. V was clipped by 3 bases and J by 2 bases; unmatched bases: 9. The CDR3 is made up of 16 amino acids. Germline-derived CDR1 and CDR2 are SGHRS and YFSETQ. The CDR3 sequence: CASSWGQGGGAYEQYF. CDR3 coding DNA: TGCGCCAGCAGCTGGGGACAGGGAGGTGGGGCCTACGAGCAGTACTTC. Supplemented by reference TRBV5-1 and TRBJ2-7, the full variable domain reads KAGVTQTPRYLIKTRGQQVTLSCSPISGHRSVSWYQQTPGQGLQFLFEYFSETQRNKGNFPGRFSGRQFSNSRSEMNVSTLELGDSALYLCASSWGQGGGAYEQYFGPGTRLTVT.

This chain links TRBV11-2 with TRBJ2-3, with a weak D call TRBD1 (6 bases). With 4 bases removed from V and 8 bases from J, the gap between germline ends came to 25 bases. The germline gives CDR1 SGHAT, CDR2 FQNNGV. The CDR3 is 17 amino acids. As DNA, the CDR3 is TGTGCCAGCAGCTCAAATGTGGGGGCTTGGATTCGGGTTACGCAGTATTTT. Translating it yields CASSSNVGAWIRVTQYF.

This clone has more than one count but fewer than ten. CDR3 coding DNA: TGTGCCAGCTCACCAGGGACAAGGAATAATTCACCCCTCCACTTT. This gives the protein CASSPGTRNNSPLHF. The chain uses TRBV18 and TRBJ1-6, with D perhaps TRBD1 (6 bases). Germline V gives CDR1 KGHSH, CDR2 LQKENI. The CDR3 is 15 residues long. Trimming pared 2 bases from V and 5 bases from J, leaving 10 bases between.

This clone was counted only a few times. CDR3 coding DNA: TGTGCCAGCAGCTTGACAGGCTTCAGCACAGATACGCAGTATTTT. Amino acids: CASSLTGFSTDTQYF. The chain is built from TRBV7-2 and TRBJ2-3; perhaps TRBD1 as D (6 bases). Germline V CDR1 and CDR2: SGHTA, FQGNSA. The ends were cut back, 3 bases at V and 0 bases at J, with 10 bases in the middle. The CDR3 spans 15 residues.

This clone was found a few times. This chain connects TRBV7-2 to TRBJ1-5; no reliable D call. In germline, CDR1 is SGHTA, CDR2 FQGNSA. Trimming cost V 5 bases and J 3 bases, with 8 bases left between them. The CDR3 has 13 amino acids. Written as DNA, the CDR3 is TGTGCCAGCAGCACCCAACACAATCAGCCCCAGCATTTT. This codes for CASSTQHNQPQHF.

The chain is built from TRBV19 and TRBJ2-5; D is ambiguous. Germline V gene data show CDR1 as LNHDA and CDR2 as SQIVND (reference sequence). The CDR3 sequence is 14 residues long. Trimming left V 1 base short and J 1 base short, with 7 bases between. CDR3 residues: CASSIVLFQETQYF. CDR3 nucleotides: TGTGCCAGTAGTATAGTACTCTTCCAAGAGACCCAGTACTTC.

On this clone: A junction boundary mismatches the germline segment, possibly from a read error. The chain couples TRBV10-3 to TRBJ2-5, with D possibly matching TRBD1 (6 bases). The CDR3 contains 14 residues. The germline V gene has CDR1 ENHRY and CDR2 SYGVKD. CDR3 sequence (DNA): TGTGCCAGCAGTTGGAACAGGGTCCAAGAGACCCAGTACTTC. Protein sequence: CASSWNRVQETQYF.

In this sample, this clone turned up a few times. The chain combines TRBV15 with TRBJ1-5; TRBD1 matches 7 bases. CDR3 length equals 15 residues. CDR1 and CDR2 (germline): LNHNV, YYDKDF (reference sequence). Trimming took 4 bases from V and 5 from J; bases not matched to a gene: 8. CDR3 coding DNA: TGTGCCACCAGCAAAGGCTGGGACAGCGATCAGCCCCAGCATTTT. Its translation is CATSKGWDSDQPQHF. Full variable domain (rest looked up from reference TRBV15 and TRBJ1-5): DAMVIQNPRYQVTQFGKPVTLSCSQTLNHNVMYWYQQKSSQAPKLLFHYYDKDFNNEADTPDNFQSRRPNTSFCFLDIRSPGLGDTAMYLCATSKGWDSDQPQHFGDGTRLSIL.